The rows below give T cell receptor beta chains drawn from one sample of a study of shared clonotypes between healthy human individuals. TCRdb's table, derived via immunoSEQ multiplex PCR, lists solely in-frame clones and lacks some. The sample lists under 600,000 clones, nearly 98% occurring once. Sequencing was performed on naive CD8+ T cells sorted from blood. The receptor source for this set is a man aged 25-40 years in good health. CDR3s include the opening cysteine and the closing phenylalanine or tryptophan. A D gene is named only where the DNA matches it firmly. Size values are once, few and many counts, or a class for expanded clones, and some rows have none.

V gene	clone size	J gene	D gene	CDR3 protein	CDR3 DNA
TRBV7-8	NA	TRBJ2-5	TRBD1	CASSLALWGQGGLETQYF	TGTGCCAGCAGCTTAGCATTGTGGGGACAGGGGGGGTTAGAGACCCAGTACTTC
TRBV27	NA	TRBJ2-7	TRBD1	CASKTGGYEQYF	TGTGCCAGCAAGACAGGGGGGTACGAGCAGTACTTC
TRBV7-9	NA	TRBJ2-1	NA	CASTTGQNEQFF	TGTGCCAGCACCACCGGGCAGAATGAGCAGTTCTTC
TRBV4-3	once	TRBJ1-3	NA	CASSQQGLANTIYF	TGCGCCAGCAGCCAACAGGGGTTGGCGAACACCATATATTTT
TRBV5-1	NA	TRBJ2-7	TRBD1	CASSWGQEKYF	TGCGCCAGCAGCTGGGGACAGGAAAAGTACTTC
TRBV27	NA	TRBJ1-2	TRBD1	CASSLSTGGDYGYTF	TGTGCCAGCAGTTTATCAACAGGGGGGGACTATGGCTACACCTTC
TRBV19	NA	TRBJ2-1	NA	CASSFSDYNEQFF	TGTGCCAGTAGTTTTTCCGATTACAATGAGCAGTTCTTC
TRBV4-3	NA	TRBJ1-3	NA	CASSQDLGYTIYF	TGCGCCAGCAGCCAAGATCTAGGGTACACCATATATTTT
TRBV2	NA	TRBJ2-1	TRBD2	CASSDWGLAVVGSYNEQFF	TGTGCCAGCAGTGATTGGGGACTAGCGGTTGTAGGCTCCTACAATGAGCAGTTCTTC
TRBV12-2	NA	TRBJ2-7	NA	CASRLYHSGSYEQYF	TGTGCAAGTCGCTTATATCACAGTGGCTCCTACGAGCAGTACTTC
TRBV19	once	TRBJ2-1	NA	CASSLTSGVEQFF	TGTGCCAGTAGTCTGACTAGTGGGGTTGAGCAGTTCTTC
TRBV5-1	NA	TRBJ2-7	NA	CASSLEGGYSSYEQYF	TGCGCCAGCAGCTTGGAAGGGGGGTATTCCTCCTACGAGCAGTACTTC
TRBV6-5	once	TRBJ2-2	TRBD1	CASSQQGIFTGELFF	TGTGCCAGCAGTCAACAGGGGATCTTCACCGGGGAGCTGTTTTTT
TRBV27	NA	TRBJ1-4	NA	CASSPEGLGNEKLFF	TGTGCCAGCAGTCCAGAAGGGTTAGGTAATGAAAAACTGTTTTTT
TRBV15	NA	TRBJ2-1	TRBD2	CATSETSLGGSNNEQFF	TGTGCCACCAGCGAGACTAGCTTGGGTGGGTCCAACAATGAGCAGTTCTTC
TRBV10-2	once	TRBJ2-7	TRBD1	CASTGRAGGEYF	TGCGCCAGCACTGGTCGGGCAGGGGGCGAGTACTTC
TRBV9	NA	TRBJ2-5	NA	CASSREPGTQETQYF	TGTGCCAGCAGCCGGGAACCCGGGACCCAAGAGACCCAGTACTTC
TRBV5-1	NA	TRBJ1-4	TRBD1	CASSYRTGEVRSTNEKLFF	TGCGCCAGCAGCTACAGGACAGGGGAGGTTAGGTCAACTAATGAAAAACTGTTTTTT
TRBV29-1	NA	TRBJ2-1	NA	CSPTGYNEQFF	TGCAGCCCGACGGGGTACAATGAGCAGTTCTTC
TRBV27	NA	TRBJ1-5	NA	CASSFGRDQPQHF	TGTGCCAGCAGTTTCGGCAGGGATCAGCCCCAGCATTTT
TRBV27	once	TRBJ2-5	NA	CASTSLGRLPLVRETQYF	TGTGCCAGCACCAGCTTAGGGAGGTTGCCTCTTGTGCGAGAGACCCAGTACTTC
TRBV27	NA	TRBJ2-3	NA	CASSLSGTDTQYF	TGTGCCAGCAGTTTATCGGGAACAGATACGCAGTATTTT
TRBV28	NA	TRBJ2-1	NA	CASTSLRDGSYNEQFF	TGTGCCAGCACGTCCCTTCGGGACGGCTCCTACAATGAGCAGTTCTTC
TRBV11-2	NA	TRBJ2-7	NA	CASSLMPGYEQYF	TGTGCCAGCAGCTTAATGCCGGGATACGAGCAGTACTTC